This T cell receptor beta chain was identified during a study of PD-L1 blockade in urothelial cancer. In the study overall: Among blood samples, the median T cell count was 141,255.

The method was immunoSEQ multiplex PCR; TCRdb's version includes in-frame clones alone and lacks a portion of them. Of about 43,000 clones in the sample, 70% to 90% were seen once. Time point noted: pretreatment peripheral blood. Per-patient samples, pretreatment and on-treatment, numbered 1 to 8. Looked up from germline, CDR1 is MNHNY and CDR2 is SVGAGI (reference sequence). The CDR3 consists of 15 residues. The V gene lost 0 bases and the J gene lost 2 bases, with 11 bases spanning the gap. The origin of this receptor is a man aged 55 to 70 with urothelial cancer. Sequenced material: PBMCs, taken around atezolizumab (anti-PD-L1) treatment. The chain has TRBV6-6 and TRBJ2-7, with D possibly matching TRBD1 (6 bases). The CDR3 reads CASSYSMAGAYEQYF. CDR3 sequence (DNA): TGTGCCAGCAGTTACTCGATGGCAGGGGCCTACGAGCAGTACTTC.